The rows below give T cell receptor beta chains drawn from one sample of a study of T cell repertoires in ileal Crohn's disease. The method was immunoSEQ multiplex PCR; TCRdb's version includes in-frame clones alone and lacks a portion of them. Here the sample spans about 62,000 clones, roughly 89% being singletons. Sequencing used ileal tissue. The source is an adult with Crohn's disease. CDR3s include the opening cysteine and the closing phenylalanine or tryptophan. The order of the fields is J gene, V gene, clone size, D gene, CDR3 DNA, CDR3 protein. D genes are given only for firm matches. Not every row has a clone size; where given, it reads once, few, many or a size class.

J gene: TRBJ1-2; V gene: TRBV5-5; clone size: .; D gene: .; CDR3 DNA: TGTGCCAGCAGCTTGGGAGGGAGCTATGGCTACACCTTC; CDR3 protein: CASSLGGSYGYTF
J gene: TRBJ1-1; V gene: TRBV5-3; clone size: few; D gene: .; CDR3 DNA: TGTGCCAGAAGCTTGAGGACACCAAACACTGAAGCTTTCTTT; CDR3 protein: CARSLRTPNTEAFF
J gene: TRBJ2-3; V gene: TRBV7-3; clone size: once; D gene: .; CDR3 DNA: TGTGCCAGCAGCTTATCCGGAGCGGAGGCCCCAGGTACGCAGTATTTT; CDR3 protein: CASSLSGAEAPGTQYF
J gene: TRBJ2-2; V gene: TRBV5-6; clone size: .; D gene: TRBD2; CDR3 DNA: TGTGCCAGCAGATATACGTCCGGGGGGACCGGGGAGCTGTTTTTT; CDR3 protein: CASRYTSGGTGELFF
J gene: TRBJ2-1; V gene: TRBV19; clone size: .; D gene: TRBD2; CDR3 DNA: TGTGCCAGTGGAGCGGGGGGGCCCTACAATGAGCAGTTCTTC; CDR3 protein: CASGAGGPYNEQFF
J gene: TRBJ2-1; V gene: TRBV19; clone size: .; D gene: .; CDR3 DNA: TGTGCCAGTAGTATACTTTGGGGGGGGCGCTCCTACAATGAGCAGTTCTTC; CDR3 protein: CASSILWGGRSYNEQFF
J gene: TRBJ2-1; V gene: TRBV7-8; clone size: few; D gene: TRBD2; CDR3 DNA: TGTGCCAGCAGCATAACTAGCGGGATCTACTACAATGAGCAGTTCTTC; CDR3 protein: CASSITSGIYYNEQFF
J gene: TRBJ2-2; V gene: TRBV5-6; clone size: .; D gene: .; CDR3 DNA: TGTGCCAGCAGCGCACAGGGCCCGAACACCGGGGAGCTGTTTTTT; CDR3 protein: CASSAQGPNTGELFF
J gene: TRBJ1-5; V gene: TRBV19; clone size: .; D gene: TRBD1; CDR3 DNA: TGTGCCAGTAGTCGACCAAACCCAGGGGGCGCATTTAGCAATCAGCCCCAGCATTTT; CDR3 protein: CASSRPNPGGAFSNQPQHF
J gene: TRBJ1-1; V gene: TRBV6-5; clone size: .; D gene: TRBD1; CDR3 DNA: TGTGCCAGCGGAGATAGGGGGCCTGAAGCTTTCTTT; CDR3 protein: CASGDRGPEAFF
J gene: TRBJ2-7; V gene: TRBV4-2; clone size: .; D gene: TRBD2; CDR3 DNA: TGTGCCAGCAGCCAAGCCGGGACTAGCGACTACGAGCAGTACTTC; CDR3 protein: CASSQAGTSDYEQYF
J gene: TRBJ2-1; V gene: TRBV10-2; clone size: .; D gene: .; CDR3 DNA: TGCGCCAGCAGTGGAAGGCGGCGGGGAGGCTACAATGAGCAGTTCTTC; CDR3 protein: CASSGRRRGGYNEQFF
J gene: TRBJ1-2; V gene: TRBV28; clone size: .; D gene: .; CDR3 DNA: TGTGCCAGCAGTCCGGACAGTAACTATGGCTACACCTTC; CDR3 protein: CASSPDSNYGYTF
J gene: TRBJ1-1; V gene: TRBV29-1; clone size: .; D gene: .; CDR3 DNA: TGCAGCGTTGGACAGACTGAAGCTTTCTTT; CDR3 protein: CSVGQTEAFF
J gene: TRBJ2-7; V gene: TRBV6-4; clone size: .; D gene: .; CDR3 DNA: TGTGCCAGCAGTGACCACCCCCAGTTGGGGCTCCCCTACGAGCAGTACTTC; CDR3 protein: CASSDHPQLGLPYEQYF
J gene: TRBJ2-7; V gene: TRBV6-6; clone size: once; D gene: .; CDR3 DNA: TGTGCCAGCCTAAATTCGGACATGCTGAACGAGCAGTACTTC; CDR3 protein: CASLNSDMLNEQYF
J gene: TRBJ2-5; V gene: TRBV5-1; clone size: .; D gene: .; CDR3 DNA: TGCGCCAGCAGCCCGGCTCTCCGCGGCCAAGAGACCCAGTACTTC; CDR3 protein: CASSPALRGQETQYF
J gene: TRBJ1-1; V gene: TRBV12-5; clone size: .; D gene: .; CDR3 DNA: TGTGCTAGTGGTTTGGACTGGAGCACTGAAGCTTTCTTT; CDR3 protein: CASGLDWSTEAFF
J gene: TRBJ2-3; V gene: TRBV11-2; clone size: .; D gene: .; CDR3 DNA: TGTGCCAGCAGCTTTAGTCGGCGGAGCACAGATACGCAGTATTTT; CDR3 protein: CASSFSRRSTDTQYF
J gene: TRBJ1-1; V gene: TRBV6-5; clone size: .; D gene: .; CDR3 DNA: TGTGCCAGCAGTTACAACATTAACACTGAAGCTTTCTTT; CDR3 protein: CASSYNINTEAFF
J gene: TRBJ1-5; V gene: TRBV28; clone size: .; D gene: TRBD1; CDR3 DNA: TGTGCCAGCAGCCGGGGGGGACAGAGCAATCAGCCCCAGCATTTT; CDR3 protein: CASSRGGQSNQPQHF
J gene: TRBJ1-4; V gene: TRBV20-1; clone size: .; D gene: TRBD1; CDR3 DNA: TGCAGTGCGATACAGGGGGAAAAACTGTTTTTT; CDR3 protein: CSAIQGEKLFF
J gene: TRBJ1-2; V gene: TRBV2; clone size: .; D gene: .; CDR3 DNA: TGTGCCAGCAGTGCGAACAGAGATGGCTACACCTTC; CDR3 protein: CASSANRDGYTF
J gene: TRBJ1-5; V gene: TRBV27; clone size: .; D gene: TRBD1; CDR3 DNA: TGTGCCAGCAGTCGATCCGGGACAGGGGAACGAGAGCCCCAGCATTTT; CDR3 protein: CASSRSGTGEREPQHF
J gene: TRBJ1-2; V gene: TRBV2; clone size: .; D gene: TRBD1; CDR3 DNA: TGTGCCAGACGCGCGCGTGACAGGGGGACCTATGGCTACACCTTC; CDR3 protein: CARRARDRGTYGYTF
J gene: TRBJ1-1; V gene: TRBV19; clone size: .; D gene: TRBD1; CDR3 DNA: TGTGCCAGTAAAACGGACAGGGTCAACACTGAAGCTTTCTTT; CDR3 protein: CASKTDRVNTEAFF
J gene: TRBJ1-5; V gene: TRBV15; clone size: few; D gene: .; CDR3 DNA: TGTGCCACCAGCAGGAATGAGGTTAGCAATCAGCCCCAGCATTTT; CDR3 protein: CATSRNEVSNQPQHF
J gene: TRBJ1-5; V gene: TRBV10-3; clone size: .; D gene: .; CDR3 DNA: TGTGCCATCAGTGAACCGGGGACTGATGTATCCAATCAGCCCCAGCATTTT; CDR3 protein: CAISEPGTDVSNQPQHF
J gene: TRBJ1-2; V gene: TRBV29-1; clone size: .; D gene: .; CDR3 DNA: TGCAGCGTCCCCCGGCAGGATCTGGGCTATGGCTACACCTTC; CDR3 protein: CSVPRQDLGYGYTF
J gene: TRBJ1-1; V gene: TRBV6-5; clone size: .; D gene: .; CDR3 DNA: TGTGCCAGCAGCTCTTTCCCGAACACTGAAGCTTTCTTT; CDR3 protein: CASSSFPNTEAFF
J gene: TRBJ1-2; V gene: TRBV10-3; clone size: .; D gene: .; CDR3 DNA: TGTGCCACCGACAAAAATCGTAACTATGGCTACACCTTC; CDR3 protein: CATDKNRNYGYTF
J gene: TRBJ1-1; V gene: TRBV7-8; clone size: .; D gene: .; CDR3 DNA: TGTGCCAGCAGCCCACCGGGAGGTAACACTGAAGCTTTCTTT; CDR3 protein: CASSPPGGNTEAFF
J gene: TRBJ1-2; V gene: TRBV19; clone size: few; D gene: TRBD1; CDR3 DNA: TGTGCCAGTAGTCCACGACAGGGGAGGAATTATGGCTACACCTTC; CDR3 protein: CASSPRQGRNYGYTF
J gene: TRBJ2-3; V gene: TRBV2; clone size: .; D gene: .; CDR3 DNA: TGTGCCAGCAGTGTCTTCGGCAGGGGTTTAGATACGCAGTATTTT; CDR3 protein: CASSVFGRGLDTQYF
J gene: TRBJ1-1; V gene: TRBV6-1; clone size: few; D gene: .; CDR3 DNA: TGTGCCAGCCACACAGGACTGAACACTGAAGCTTTCTTT; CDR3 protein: CASHTGLNTEAFF
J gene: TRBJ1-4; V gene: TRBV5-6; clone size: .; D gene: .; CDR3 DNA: TGTGCCAGCAGCTACCAGGGAGGAGGGGAAAAACTGTTTTTT; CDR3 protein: CASSYQGGGEKLFF
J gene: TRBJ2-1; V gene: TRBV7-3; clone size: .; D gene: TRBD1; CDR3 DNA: TGTGCCAGCAGCCCGGGACAGGGGTTTAACGATGAGCAGTTCTTC; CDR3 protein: CASSPGQGFNDEQFF
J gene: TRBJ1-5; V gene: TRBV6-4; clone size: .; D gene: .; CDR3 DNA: TGTGCCAGCAGTGTCAGGCTGGGATCTTTTTGGACAGTAGAACAGCCCCAGCATTTT; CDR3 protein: CASSVRLGSFWTVEQPQHF
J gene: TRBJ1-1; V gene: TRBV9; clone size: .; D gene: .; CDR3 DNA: TGTGCCAGCAGCGGAGAGGAGCCTACTGGGAACACTGAAGCTTTCTTT; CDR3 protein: CASSGEEPTGNTEAFF
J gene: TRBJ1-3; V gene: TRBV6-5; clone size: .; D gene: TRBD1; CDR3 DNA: TGTGCCAGCAGCCCCGAGGGACAGGGAGCCACCATATATTTT; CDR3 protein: CASSPEGQGATIYF
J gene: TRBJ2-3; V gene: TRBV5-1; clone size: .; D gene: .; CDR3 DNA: TGCGCCAGCAGCAGAGGCACAGATACGCAGTATTTT; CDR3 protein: CASSRGTDTQYF
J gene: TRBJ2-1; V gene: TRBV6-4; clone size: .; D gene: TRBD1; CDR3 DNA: TGTGCCAGCAGTGGACAGGGGCGAATGTTGTTCTTC; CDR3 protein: CASSGQGRMLFF
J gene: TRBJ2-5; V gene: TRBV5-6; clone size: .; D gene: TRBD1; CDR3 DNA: TGTGCCAGCAGCTTCGGACAGGGGGCCAGGGAGACCCAGTACTTC; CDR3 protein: CASSFGQGARETQYF
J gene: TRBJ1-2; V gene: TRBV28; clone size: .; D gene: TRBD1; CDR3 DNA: TGTGCCAGCAGTGAGGGGACAGGGATGTATGGCTACACCTTC; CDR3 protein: CASSEGTGMYGYTF
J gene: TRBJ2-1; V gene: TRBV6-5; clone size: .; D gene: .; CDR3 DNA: TGTGCCAGCAGCCGAGACCACAGGGCGCAGCAGTTCTTC; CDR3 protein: CASSRDHRAQQFF
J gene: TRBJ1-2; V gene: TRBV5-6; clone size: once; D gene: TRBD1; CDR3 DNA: TGTGCCAGCAGCTCCGGACAGGGCTATGGCTACACCTTC; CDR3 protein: CASSSGQGYGYTF
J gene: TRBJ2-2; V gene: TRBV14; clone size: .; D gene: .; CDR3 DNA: TGTGCCAGCAGCCAAGTCAGGGTGGGCACCGGGGAGCTGTTTTTT; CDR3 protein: CASSQVRVGTGELFF
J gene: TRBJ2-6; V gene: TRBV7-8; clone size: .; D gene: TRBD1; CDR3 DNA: TGTGCCAGCAGCTTAGTGGGACAGGGGGCTTTCACTGGGGCCAACGTCCTGACTTTC; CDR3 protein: CASSLVGQGAFTGANVLTF
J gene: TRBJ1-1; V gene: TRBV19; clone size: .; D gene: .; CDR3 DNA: TGTGCCAGTAGTTTACAGGGTCAGAACACTGAAGCTTTCTTT; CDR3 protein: CASSLQGQNTEAFF
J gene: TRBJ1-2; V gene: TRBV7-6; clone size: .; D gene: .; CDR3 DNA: TGTGCCAGCAGCTCGAACAGGGTAGCCTATGGCTACACCTTC; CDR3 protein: CASSSNRVAYGYTF
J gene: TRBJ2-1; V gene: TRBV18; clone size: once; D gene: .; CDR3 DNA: TGTGCCAGCTCAAATATTAGAAATGAGCAGTTCTTC; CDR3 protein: CASSNIRNEQFF
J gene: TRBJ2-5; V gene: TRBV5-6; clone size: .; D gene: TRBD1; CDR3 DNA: TGTGCCAGCAGCTCGATCCACAGGGGGCTCCAAGAGACCCAGTACTTC; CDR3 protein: CASSSIHRGLQETQYF
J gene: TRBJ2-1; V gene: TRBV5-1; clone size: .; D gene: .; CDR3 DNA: TGCGCCAGCAGCTTGTCAGGGATCTCGGGTGAGCAGTTCTTC; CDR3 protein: CASSLSGISGEQFF
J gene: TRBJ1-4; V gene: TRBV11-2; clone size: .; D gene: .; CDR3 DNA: TGTGCCAGCAGCTCGGAGGGTCTCATTAATGAAAAACTGTTTTTT; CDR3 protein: CASSSEGLINEKLFF
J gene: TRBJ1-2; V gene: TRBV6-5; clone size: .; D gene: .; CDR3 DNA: TGTGCCAGCAGAGAGGACAGCCGGGGCTATGGCTACACCTTC; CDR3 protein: CASREDSRGYGYTF
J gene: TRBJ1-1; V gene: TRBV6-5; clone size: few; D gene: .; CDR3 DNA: TGTGCCAGCAGCCGCGGTCGCGGGGGTAACACTGAAGCTTTCTTT; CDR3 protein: CASSRGRGGNTEAFF
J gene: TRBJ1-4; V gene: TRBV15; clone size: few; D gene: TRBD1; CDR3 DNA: TGTGCCACCAGCAGACCCGGACAGGGTTGGGAAAAACTGTTTTTT; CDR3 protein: CATSRPGQGWEKLFF
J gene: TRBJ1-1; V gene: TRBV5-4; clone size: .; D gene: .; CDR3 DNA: TGTGCCAGCAGCTTGGGTACAGGGAACACTGAAGCTTTCTTT; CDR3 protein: CASSLGTGNTEAFF